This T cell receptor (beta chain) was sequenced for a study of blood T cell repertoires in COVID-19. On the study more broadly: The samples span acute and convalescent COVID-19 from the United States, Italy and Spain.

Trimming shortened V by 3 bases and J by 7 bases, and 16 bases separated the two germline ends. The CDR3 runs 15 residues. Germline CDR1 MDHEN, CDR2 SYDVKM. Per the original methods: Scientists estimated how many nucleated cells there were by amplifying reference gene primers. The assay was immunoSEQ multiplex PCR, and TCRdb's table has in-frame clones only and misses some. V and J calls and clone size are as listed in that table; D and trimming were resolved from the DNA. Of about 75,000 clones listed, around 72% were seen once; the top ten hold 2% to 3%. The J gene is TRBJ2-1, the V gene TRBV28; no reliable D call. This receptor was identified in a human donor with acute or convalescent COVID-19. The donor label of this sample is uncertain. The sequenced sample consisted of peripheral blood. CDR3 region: CASSFSNPPKNEQFF. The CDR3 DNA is TGTGCCAGCAGTTTTTCTAATCCACCAAAGAATGAGCAGTTCTTC.